One sample yielded the 6 T cell receptor beta chains listed below, sequenced in a study of T-cell reconstitution after alpha-beta-depleted transplantation in children (dated by TCRdb to the mid-2010s). In light of the paper, this sample's treatment or condition label describes: allogeneic hematopoietic cell transplantation with graft depleted of TCRalphabeta T cells and CD19 B cells. Libraries were built with PCR. The sample was run on an Illumina HiSeq 2500. TCR libraries were prepared with molecular barcoding, using unique molecular identifiers to normalize TCRbeta repertoire quantification. TCRdb applied fastp at Q25 and MiXCR to the public reads, then kept only in-frame beta chains. Rows are combined by CDR3 protein, so each entry shows the most common genes and DNA. The sample profile shows 580,000 or so distinct CDR3 sequences; under 30% of them were found once. The ten largest clones take up roughly 15% of the sample.

The material was PBMCs, mostly from graft donor cells, obtained 360 days after TCRalphabeta/CD19-depleted stem cell transplant. The receptors here all came from a boy in the first two years of life who had a stem cell transplant for acute myeloid leukemia, so the T cells may come from the graft donor.

This chain connects TRBV5-5 to TRBJ2-1; D unresolved. Trimming removed 0 bases at V and 0 bases at J, with 13 bases between. This CDR3 is 17 amino acids long. The germline V gene has CDR1 SGHKS and CDR2 YYEKEE (reference sequence). In nucleotides, the CDR3 is TGTGCCAGCAGCTTGGTGGCTCGGTCCAGCTCCTACAATGAGCAGTTCTTC. It codes for CASSLVARSSSYNEQFF.

This clonotype was observed at least ten times. This chain uses TRBV5-1 with TRBJ2-1; 8 bases agree with TRBD1. The CDR3 totals 14 residues. Germline assignment: CDR1 SGHRS and CDR2 YFSETQ. V trimming: 0 bases; J trimming: 10 bases; junction bases outside the gene matches: 6. The CDR3 DNA reads TGCGCCAGCAGCTTGGCTGGACAGGGCTGGGAGCAGTTCTTC. Protein: CASSLAGQGWEQFF.

There are many counts of this clonotype. CDR3 bases: TGTGCCAGCAGCTTAGCGTGGGCAGGAGGACAAGAGACCCAGTACTTC. Amino acid sequence: CASSLAWAGGQETQYF. The chain employs TRBV7-9 and TRBJ2-5, with D tentatively TRBD2 (5 bases). Germline-derived CDR1 and CDR2 are SEHNR and FQNEAQ (reference sequence). V gave up 0 bases and J gave up 2 bases, with 13 bases separating them. This CDR3 region has 16 residues. The variable domain in full, completed from reference TRBV7-9 and TRBJ2-5, reads DTGVSQNPRHKITKRGQNVTFRCDPISEHNRLYWYRQTLGQGPEFLTYFQNEAQLEKSRLLSDRFSAERPKGSFSTLEIQRTEQGDSAMYLCASSLAWAGGQETQYFGPGTRLLVL.

The chain joins TRBV7-2 to TRBJ1-1; 8 positions agree with TRBD1. CDR1 and CDR2 (germline): SGHTA, FQGNSA. Unmatched junction bases numbered 4, after V lost 0 bases and J lost 7 bases. The CDR3 sequence is 14 residues long. The CDR3 region has the DNA TGTGCCAGCAGCTTAGCGAACAGGGGGGGTGAAGCTTTCTTT. It is translated as CASSLANRGGEAFF.

The chain couples TRBV7-9 to TRBJ2-7, with 7 positions matching TRBD1. J was trimmed by 5 bases and V by 5 bases; bases with no gene match: 12. CDR1 and CDR2 from the germline V gene are SEHNR and FQNEAQ (reference sequence). The CDR3 runs to 15 residues. The CDR3 region is CASSEHRGQIHEQYV. CDR3 in DNA: TGTGCCAGCAGCGAACACAGGGGCCAGATCCACGAGCAGTACGTC.

This clonotype has only a few counts. The chain is built from TRBV25-1 and TRBJ2-1; 10 bases agree with TRBD2. V shed 2 bases and J 4 bases; nucleotides not matched to a gene: 2. Per the germline V gene, CDR1 is MGHDK and CDR2 is SYGVNS. CDR3 size: 15 residues. The CDR3 reads CASSEIAGGYNEQFF. In DNA form, the CDR3 reads TGTGCCAGCAGTGAAATAGCGGGGGGTTACAATGAGCAGTTCTTC. Based on the CDR3 plus reference TRBV25-1 and TRBJ2-1, the full variable domain is EADIYQTPRYLVIGTGKKITLECSQTMGHDKMYWYQQDPGMELHLIHYSYGVNSTEKGDLSSESTVSRIRTEHFPLTLESARPSHTSQYLCASSEIAGGYNEQFFGPGTRLTVL.